This T cell receptor (beta chain) was identified in a study of shared clonotypes between healthy human individuals. Overall study results and limits: Sampling used blood alone; tissue repertoires probably differ. How much donors shared clonotypes was expected to be affected by sequencing depth.

Data came from immunoSEQ multiplex PCR; TCRdb stores just in-frame clones and leaves some out. The sample has a few hundred thousand clones; 75% to 80% are singletons. Comments on this clone: Its antigen is unidentified. One base separates it from a far larger clone, so it is likely a read error. The sample has other DNA sequences that encode this CDR3 too.

What was sequenced was PBMCs. This TCR was sampled from a woman aged 40-49 years in good health. Some clones in this sample may be carry-over from other donors' samples.

In DNA form, the CDR3 reads TGCAGCGTTGAATTTAGCGGGAGATTCGAGCAATACTTC. This encodes CSVEFSGRFEQYF. The genes are TRBV29-1 and TRBJ2-7; 9 bases match TRBD2. Germline-derived CDR1 and CDR2 are SQVTM and ANQGSEA. The CDR3 extends over 13 amino acids.